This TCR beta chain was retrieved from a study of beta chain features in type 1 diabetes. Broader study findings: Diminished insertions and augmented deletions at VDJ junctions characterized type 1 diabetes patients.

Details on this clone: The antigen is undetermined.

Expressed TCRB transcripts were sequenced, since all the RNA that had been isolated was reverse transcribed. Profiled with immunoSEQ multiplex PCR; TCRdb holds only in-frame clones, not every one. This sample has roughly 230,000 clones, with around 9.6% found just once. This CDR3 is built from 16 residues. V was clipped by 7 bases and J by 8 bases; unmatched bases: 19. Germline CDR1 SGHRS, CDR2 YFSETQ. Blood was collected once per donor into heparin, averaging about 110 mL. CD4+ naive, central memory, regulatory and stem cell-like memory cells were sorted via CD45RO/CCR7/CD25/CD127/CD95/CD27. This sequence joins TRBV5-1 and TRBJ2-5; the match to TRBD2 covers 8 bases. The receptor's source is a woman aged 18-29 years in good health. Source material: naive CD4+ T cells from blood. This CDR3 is CASRLEGTSRKITQYF. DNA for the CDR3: TGCGCCAGCCGCCTAGAAGGGACTAGTCGCAAGATAACCCAGTACTTC.